Shown below are 16 T cell receptor beta chains from a single sample sequenced in a study of T cell responses to AZD1222 COVID-19 vaccine. This table comes from immunoSEQ multiplex PCR, and its TCRdb copy is limited to in-frame clones, with some not included. The sample lists 100,000 to 150,000 clones; around 90% were seen once. The sample consisted of peripheral blood, taken on day 0 of AZD1222 vaccination. The source of these receptors is an adult in good health.

J is TRBJ1-1 and V is TRBV18; D possibly corresponds to TRBD1 (6 bases). Trimming took 2 bases from V and 8 from J, leaving 12 bases between them. The CDR3 is 13 residues long. Germline V gene lookup returns CDR1 KGHSH and CDR2 LQKENI. The CDR3 sequence: CASSPTQGGEAFF. CDR3 nucleotides: TGTGCCAGCTCACCAACACAGGGTGGGGAAGCTTTCTTT. The full variable domain, with the rest looked up from reference TRBV18 and TRBJ1-1, is NAGVMQNPRHLVRRRGQEARLRCSPMKGHSHVYWYRQLPEEGLKFMVYLQKENIIDESGMPKERFSAEFPKEGPSILRIQQVVRGDSAAYFCASSPTQGGEAFFGQGTRLTVV.

This sequence joins TRBV5-6 and TRBJ1-6; unclear D gene. The CDR3 covers 14 residues. Germline V gene data show CDR1 as SGHDT and CDR2 as YYEEEE. V lost 3 bases to trimming and J lost 6 bases, with 10 bases between them. The CDR3 reads CASSSGRVNSPLHF. The CDR3 nucleotides read TGTGCCAGCAGCTCAGGACGGGTTAATTCACCCCTCCACTTT.

V is TRBV28 and J is TRBJ1-1; possibly TRBD1 for D (5 bases). V was cut by 9 bases and J by 0 bases, with 11 bases left in between. The CDR3 spans 13 residues. Germline assignment: CDR1 MDHEN and CDR2 SYDVKM. The CDR3 region has the DNA TGTGCCAGTTGGGGACGCCTGAACACTGAAGCTTTCTTT. Encoded protein: CASWGRLNTEAFF.

This clone appeared a single time. The chain employs TRBV4-2 and TRBJ1-2, with 7 bases fitting TRBD1. With V trimmed by 2 bases and J by 7 bases, 13 bases remained unmatched. Germline V lookup: CDR1 LGHNA, CDR2 YNFKEQ. The CDR3 contains 16 residues. The CDR3 loop reads CASSQSETGPVSGYTF. CDR3 nucleotide sequence: TGTGCCAGCAGCCAATCTGAGACAGGGCCGGTCTCTGGCTACACCTTC.

The V call is TRBV28, the J call TRBJ1-1; D not certain. With 6 bases removed from V and 1 base from J, the gap between germline ends came to 12 bases. CDR1 MDHEN and CDR2 SYDVKM come from the germline V gene. CDR3 length: 14 residues. CDR3 coding DNA: TGTGCCAGCAGGCTGGAGGCCGCGAACACTGAAGCTTTCTTT. Encoded protein: CASRLEAANTEAFF.

This clone was observed once. The gene calls are TRBV19 and TRBJ1-6, with TRBD1 identical over 7 bases. Germline loops: CDR1 LNHDA, CDR2 SQIVND (reference sequence). There are 16 residues in the CDR3. Trimming removed 7 bases from V and 7 bases from J; junction bases left unmatched: 13. DNA for the CDR3: TGTGCCAGTAAGGGGAGTGCAGGGGGATGGAATTCACCCCTCCACTTT. Its translation is CASKGSAGGWNSPLHF.

In DNA form, the CDR3 reads TGTGCCAGCTCACCATCGAGGGAATCACCCCTCCACTTT. It specifies CASSPSRESPLHF. The chain joins TRBV18 to TRBJ1-6, with D uncertain. This CDR3 has 13 residues. Per germline, CDR1 KGHSH and CDR2 LQKENI. Trimming left V 2 bases short and J 10 bases short, with 9 bases between. Complete variable domain (other parts from reference TRBV18 and TRBJ1-6): NAGVMQNPRHLVRRRGQEARLRCSPMKGHSHVYWYRQLPEEGLKFMVYLQKENIIDESGMPKERFSAEFPKEGPSILRIQQVVRGDSAAYFCASSPSRESPLHFGNGTRLTVT.

This chain links TRBV3-1 (or the pseudogene TRBV3-2) with TRBJ1-5; no definite D call. Between the trimmed V and J ends, which lost 1 base and 0 bases, there was a span of 13 bases. CDR3 length equals 17 residues. From germline, CDR1 is LGHDT and CDR2 YNNKEL (reference sequence). This chain's CDR3 is CASSQGGVGDSNQPQHF. Written as DNA, the CDR3 is TGTGCCAGCAGCCAAGGAGGCGTTGGGGATAGCAATCAGCCCCAGCATTTT.

The V gene is TRBV7-2, the J gene TRBJ2-2, with D possibly being TRBD2 (6 bases). Germline-derived CDR1 and CDR2 are SGHTA and FQGNSA. V shed 5 bases and J shed 3 bases, with 13 bases lying between them. The CDR3 spans 15 residues. In DNA form, the CDR3 reads TGTGCCAGCAGCCCCCAGCGGGCCGACACCGGGGAGCTGTTTTTT. Amino acid sequence: CASSPQRADTGELFF.

V gene TRBV5-1 combines with J gene TRBJ1-4, with TRBD1 as a possible D gene (5 bases). Trimming removed 4 bases from V and 10 bases from J, with 14 bases in between. Germline assignment: CDR1 SGHRS and CDR2 YFSETQ. CDR3 length: 13 residues. CDR3 residues: CASSEDDSGKLFF. CDR3 in DNA: TGCGCCAGCAGCGAGGATGACAGCGGAAAACTGTTTTTT.

In regard to this clone: A read error may account for a junction end that differs from germline. This chain links TRBV23-1 with TRBJ1-5; D uncertain. TRBV23-1 is sorted into the ORF group, with uncertain function. The CDR3 runs to 15 residues. The CDR3 is CASSQSGSSKQPQHF. In DNA form, the CDR3 reads TGCGCCAGCAGTCAATCAGGGTCCAGCAAGCAGCCCCAGCATTTT.

This chain connects TRBV28 to TRBJ1-2; a weak D match, TRBD1 (5 bases). The CDR3 loop spans 13 amino acids. Germline values: CDR1 MDHEN, CDR2 SYDVKM. V lost 7 bases and J 8 bases, leaving 17 bases between the germline ends. The chain's CDR3 is CASTQGRSGGYTF. CDR3 coding DNA: TGTGCCAGCACCCAGGGCAGGTCGGGAGGCTACACCTTC.

V is TRBV7-9 and J is TRBJ2-2, with D maybe TRBD1 (6 bases). The V end was cut by 5 bases, the J end by 6 bases, with 16 bases between. From germline, CDR1 is SEHNR and CDR2 FQNEAQ (reference sequence). This CDR3 spans 15 amino acids. This CDR3 reads CASSIRGRGPGELFF. CDR3 coding DNA: TGTGCCAGCAGCATTAGGGGCAGGGGTCCCGGGGAGCTGTTTTTT.

V gene TRBV18 combines with J gene TRBJ1-1; TRBD1 matches at 9 bases. Germline CDR1 is KGHSH and CDR2 is LQKENI. The CDR3 covers 14 residues. V was clipped by 6 bases and J by 6 bases; unmatched bases: 8. For the CDR3, the DNA is TGTGCCAGCTCCCTGGGGACAGGGAGCCCTGAAGCTTTCTTT. It is translated as CASSLGTGSPEAFF.

The chain employs TRBV7-2 and TRBJ1-2; 7 bases are shared with TRBD1. Germline CDR1 reads SGHTA; CDR2 reads FQGNSA. V gave up 5 bases and J gave up 4 bases; unmatched junction bases: 7. The CDR3 covers 14 residues. CDR3 protein: CASSLTGAFYGYTF. DNA of the CDR3: TGTGCCAGCAGCCTAACAGGGGCCTTCTATGGCTACACCTTC. The variable domain in full, completed from reference TRBV7-2 and TRBJ1-2, reads GAGVSQSPSNKVTEKGKDVELRCDPISGHTALYWYRQSLGQGLEFLIYFQGNSAPDKSGLPSDRFSAERTGGSVSTLTIQRTQQEDSAVYLCASSLTGAFYGYTFGSGTRLTVV.

Written as DNA, the CDR3 is TGTGCCAGCAGTCCGGGACAGGGGACAGATACGCAGTATTTT. Translation gives CASSPGQGTDTQYF. The V and J genes are TRBV3-1 (or the pseudogene TRBV3-2) and TRBJ2-3; 10 bases are shared with TRBD1. V shed 6 bases and J 3 bases; nucleotides not matched to a gene: 3. Germline-derived CDR1 and CDR2 are LGHDT and YNNKEL (reference sequence). This CDR3 has 14 amino acids.